Below, 24 T cell receptor beta chains from the same sample are listed, as sequenced in a study of blood T cell repertoires in COVID-19. Some clones are missing from TCRdb's copy, which holds only in-frame ones; the method was immunoSEQ multiplex PCR. The sample has some 66,000 clones, around 93% seen once. The sample was peripheral blood. These receptors originate from a man between 65 and 80 years old with active COVID-19.

This sequence joins TRBV6-6 and TRBJ2-6, with 7 positions matching TRBD1. CDR3 length: 17 amino acids. The V gene end was trimmed by 5 bases and the J gene end by 1 base; junction bases not matched to a gene: 8. Germline V gene lookup returns CDR1 MNHNY and CDR2 SVGAGI (reference sequence). CDR3 DNA sequence: TGTGCCAGCAGTCCTCGGGACAGCGCGTCTGGGGCCAACGTCCTGACTTTC. It specifies CASSPRDSASGANVLTF.

The chain links TRBV19 to TRBJ2-1; 8 nucleotides line up with TRBD1. CDR1 and CDR2 from the germline V gene are LNHDA and SQIVND (reference sequence). With 4 bases clipped from V and 2 bases from J, the junction kept 7 bases outside the gene matches. This CDR3 comprises 16 residues. CDR3 loop: CASSNGQGLAYNEQFF. In nucleotides, the CDR3 is TGTGCCAGTAGTAACGGACAGGGATTGGCCTACAATGAGCAGTTCTTC. Full variable domain (remainder filled in from reference TRBV19 and TRBJ2-1): DGGITQSPKYLFRKEGQNVTLSCEQNLNHDAMYWYRQDPGQGLRLIYYSQIVNDFQKGDIAEGYSVSREKKESFPLTVTSAQKNPTAFYLCASSNGQGLAYNEQFFGPGTRLTVL.

The chain is built from TRBV11-2 and TRBJ2-5, with D possibly matching TRBD2 (6 bases). The germline V and J ends were trimmed by 7 bases and 1 base, with 13 bases remaining between them. CDR1 and CDR2 from the germline V gene are SGHAT and FQNNGV. The CDR3 runs 14 residues. CDR3 coding DNA: TGTGCCAGCACCCGCGGCGGGGCCCAAGAGACCCAGTACTTC. This codes for CASTRGGAQETQYF.

CDR3 in DNA: TGTGCCAGCAGCTTGGGGGGGGGACAGGTTAACTATGGCTACACCTTC. Protein: CASSLGGGQVNYGYTF. This sequence joins TRBV5-4 and TRBJ1-2; TRBD1 matches at 8 bases. The length of the CDR3 is 16 residues. From germline, CDR1 is SGHNT and CDR2 YYREEE (reference sequence). Losses at the gene ends were 0 bases for V and 1 base for J; bases not matched to a gene: 5.

The chain is built from TRBV19 and TRBJ2-3, with TRBD2 matching 11 bases. This CDR3 has 18 residues. With 4 bases clipped from V and 1 base from J, the junction kept 10 bases outside the gene matches. CDR1 and CDR2 (germline): LNHDA, SQIVND (reference sequence). The CDR3 loop reads CASSNPGTSGSGTDTQYF. CDR3 in DNA: TGTGCCAGTAGTAATCCCGGGACTAGCGGTAGTGGCACAGATACGCAGTATTTT. Looking up the rest from reference TRBV19 and TRBJ2-3 gives the full variable domain: DGGITQSPKYLFRKEGQNVTLSCEQNLNHDAMYWYRQDPGQGLRLIYYSQIVNDFQKGDIAEGYSVSREKKESFPLTVTSAQKNPTAFYLCASSNPGTSGSGTDTQYFGPGTRLTVL.

This clone was detected only once. The CDR3: CASSLQFGTDTQYF. In DNA form, the CDR3 reads TGTGCCAGCAGCCTTCAGTTCGGCACAGATACGCAGTATTTT. The chain carries TRBV7-2 and TRBJ2-3; D ambiguous. The CDR3 spans 14 residues. V was shortened by 5 bases and J by 1 base, with 10 bases between the two germline ends. Germline lookup yields CDR1 SGHTA and CDR2 FQGNSA.

This rearrangement joins TRBV5-5 to TRBJ2-3; 10 positions match TRBD1. Germline CDR1 is SGHKS and CDR2 is YYEKEE (reference sequence). V was clipped by 3 bases and J by 4 bases; unmatched bases: 2. CDR3 length equals 14 residues. The CDR3 coding sequence is TGTGCCAGCAGCTACGGACAGGGGGCAGATACGCAGTATTTT. Encoded protein: CASSYGQGADTQYF.

The gene calls are TRBV28 and TRBJ2-1, with 12 bases lining up with TRBD2. The junction had 10 bases not matched to a gene; V was cut back by 4 bases and J by 9 bases. Germline assignment: CDR1 MDHEN and CDR2 SYDVKM. The CDR3 contains 16 residues. Here the CDR3 reads CASSSPTSGGRGEQFF. The CDR3 DNA is TGTGCCAGCAGTTCCCCAACTAGCGGGGGGAGGGGTGAGCAGTTCTTC.

The chain has TRBV6-1 and TRBJ1-4; no firm D call. The CDR3 contains 15 residues. The germline V gene has CDR1 MNHNS and CDR2 SASEGT. The V end was cut by 0 bases, the J end by 0 bases, with 5 bases between. The CDR3: CASSEAAATNEKLFF. The DNA of the CDR3 is TGTGCCAGCAGTGAAGCGGCGGCAACTAATGAAAAACTGTTTTTT.

J is TRBJ2-3 and V is TRBV5-1, with TRBD2 matching over 8 bases. V was clipped by 3 bases and J by 2 bases; unmatched bases: 5. This CDR3 is built from 15 residues. The germline CDR1 and CDR2 sequences are SGHRS and YFSETQ. The CDR3 sequence: CASSWGSGDTDTQYF. The CDR3 DNA follows: TGCGCCAGCAGCTGGGGTAGCGGGGACACAGATACGCAGTATTTT.

This clone was observed once. The chain combines TRBV5-1 with TRBJ1-4; 10 positions agree with TRBD1. The CDR3 runs 15 residues. V shed 6 bases, J shed 7 bases, and the junction held 9 bases outside the gene matches. Germline CDR1 reads SGHRS; CDR2 reads YFSETQ. CDR3 protein: CASTWTGTGVEKLFF. The CDR3 region has the DNA TGCGCCAGCACTTGGACCGGGACAGGGGTTGAAAAACTGTTTTTT.

This clone was seen a single time. The DNA for the CDR3 is TGCGCCAGCAGCTTGGTATGGTCGACCCGGGACAGGTCCTACGAGCAGTACTTC. Translated: CASSLVWSTRDRSYEQYF. This chain connects TRBV5-1 to TRBJ2-7, with 8 positions matching TRBD1. J lost 1 base, V lost 0 bases, and 12 bases had no gene match. In germline, CDR1 is SGHRS, CDR2 YFSETQ. The CDR3 has 18 amino acids.

This clone occurred a few times. The V gene is TRBV15, the J gene TRBJ1-1, with D perhaps matching TRBD1 (5 bases). Germline CDR1 LNHNV, CDR2 YYDKDF (reference sequence). The CDR3 has 13 amino acids. Trimming shortened V by 5 bases and J by 1 base, and 8 bases separated the two germline ends. CDR3 residues: CATSADRNTEAFF. The CDR3 coding sequence is TGTGCCACCAGCGCAGACAGGAACACTGAAGCTTTCTTT.

The chain couples TRBV15 to TRBJ1-6; D not certain. CDR1 and CDR2 from the germline V gene are LNHNV and YYDKDF (reference sequence). The CDR3 is 14 amino acids. V lost 1 base and J lost 10, with 11 bases in between. The CDR3 sequence: CATSRGGNRSPLHF. The CDR3 DNA reads as TGTGCCACCAGCAGAGGAGGGAATAGGTCACCCCTCCACTTT.

V gene TRBV5-1 combines with J gene TRBJ2-3, with unresolved D. Per the germline V gene, CDR1 is SGHRS and CDR2 is YFSETQ. This CDR3 comprises 15 residues. V lost 4 bases and J 0 bases, leaving 12 bases between the germline ends. This CDR3 reads CASSGIASSTDTQYF. CDR3 nucleotide sequence: TGCGCCAGCAGCGGAATAGCCTCTAGCACAGATACGCAGTATTTT.

The V call is TRBV2, the J call TRBJ2-6; D not certain. V dropped 2 bases and J dropped 1 base, with 6 bases sitting between them. CDR3 length: 15 amino acids. CDR1 and CDR2 (germline): SNHLY, FYNNEI. The CDR3 region has the DNA TGTGCCAGCAGTGAATTCGGGTCTGGGGCCAACGTCCTGACTTTC. It translates to CASSEFGSGANVLTF.

This clone has more than one count but fewer than ten. This chain joins TRBV11-2 and TRBJ2-2, with D possibly TRBD2 on 7 matching bases. This CDR3 has 15 residues. From germline, CDR1 is SGHAT and CDR2 FQNNGV. V lost 5 bases and J 3 bases, leaving 13 bases between the germline ends. The CDR3 DNA follows: TGTGCCAGCAGCAAACGGGGGGCCGACACCGGGGAGCTGTTTTTT. Translated: CASSKRGADTGELFF.

The chain carries TRBV27 and TRBJ1-2, with a weak D call TRBD1 (5 bases). With 5 bases removed from V and 8 bases from J, the gap between germline ends came to 27 bases. Germline loops: CDR1 MNHEY, CDR2 SMNVEV (reference sequence). CDR3 length: 17 residues. CDR3 protein: CASSPRPFPSGLNGYTF. The DNA of the CDR3 is TGTGCCAGCAGTCCCCGACCCTTCCCTTCAGGGCTAAACGGCTACACCTTC.

The chain joins TRBV11-2 to TRBJ1-6; D is unresolved. Trimming removed 8 bases from V and 0 bases from J, with 8 bases in between. CDR3 length equals 14 residues. The germline V gene has CDR1 SGHAT and CDR2 FQNNGV. Here the CDR3 DNA reads TGTGCCAGCCAACCCAGCTCCTATAATTCACCCCTCCACTTT. The encoded protein is CASQPSSYNSPLHF.

This chain uses TRBV18 with TRBJ2-2, with 7 bases fitting TRBD2. This CDR3 is built from 15 residues. V gave up 0 bases and J gave up 4 bases; unmatched junction bases: 2. The germline V gene has CDR1 KGHSH and CDR2 LQKENI. The CDR3 bases are TGTGCCAGCTCACCACCAGCGGGGATCACCGGGGAGCTGTTTTTT. Residues: CASSPPAGITGELFF.

The rearrangement joins TRBV2 to TRBJ1-1; no clear D gene. The germline V and J ends were trimmed by 6 bases and 4 bases, with 18 bases remaining between them. CDR3 length equals 15 residues. Germline assignment: CDR1 SNHLY and CDR2 FYNNEI. The CDR3 sequence is CASRDIDLGSTEAFF. DNA for the CDR3: TGTGCCAGCAGGGATATCGACCTCGGGAGCACTGAAGCTTTCTTT.

The chain's CDR3 is CASTRTGTNEKLFF. CDR3 DNA: TGTGCCAGCACCCGGACAGGGACTAATGAAAAACTGTTTTTT. This sequence joins TRBV6-5 and TRBJ1-4, with TRBD1 identical over 8 bases. Germline CDR1 and CDR2: MNHEY and SVGAGI. CDR3 size: 14 residues. Trimming cost V 7 bases and J 2 bases; bases outside gene matches: 3.

The V call is TRBV5-1, the J call TRBJ2-3; 10 bases align to TRBD1. Germline-derived CDR1 and CDR2 are SGHRS and YFSETQ. Unmatched junction bases numbered 4, after V lost 4 bases and J lost 2 bases. The CDR3 contains 15 residues. The CDR3 sequence is CASSGDRGVTDTQYF. In nucleotides, the CDR3 is TGCGCCAGCAGCGGGGACAGGGGAGTCACAGATACGCAGTATTTT. Filled out from reference TRBV5-1 and TRBJ2-3, the complete variable domain reads KAGVTQTPRYLIKTRGQQVTLSCSPISGHRSVSWYQQTPGQGLQFLFEYFSETQRNKGNFPGRFSGRQFSNSRSEMNVSTLELGDSALYLCASSGDRGVTDTQYFGPGTRLTVL.

V gene TRBV10-3 combines with J gene TRBJ2-1; 14 nucleotides align to TRBD2. Germline CDR1 ENHRY, CDR2 SYGVKD. Trimming took 5 bases from V and 0 from J; bases not matched to a gene: 9. This CDR3 comprises 19 residues. CDR3 residues: CAISSTGLAGDSSYNEQFF. CDR3 DNA: TGTGCCATCAGTTCCACGGGACTAGCGGGGGACAGCTCCTACAATGAGCAGTTCTTC.